The present TCR beta chain was sequenced within a study of T cell responses to AZD1222 COVID-19 vaccine. Study-wide results and caveats: After the peak T cell response, and only then, were repertoires sampled.

From germline, CDR1 is SNHLY and CDR2 FYNNEI. The CDR3 runs to 13 residues. The ends lost 11 bases at V and 6 bases at J; junction bases unmatched: 7. Produced via immunoSEQ multiplex PCR; TCRdb's table is partial and in-frame only. The table lists about 140,000 clones. For this clone: As yet, its antigen is unknown.

The sample consisted of peripheral blood. The chain employs TRBV2 and TRBJ1-6, with 7 bases matching TRBD1. The sequence was collected from an adult in good health. The CDR3 here is CAGQRDSNSPLHF. The CDR3, as DNA: TGTGCCGGGCAGCGGGACAGTAATTCACCCCTCCACTTT.